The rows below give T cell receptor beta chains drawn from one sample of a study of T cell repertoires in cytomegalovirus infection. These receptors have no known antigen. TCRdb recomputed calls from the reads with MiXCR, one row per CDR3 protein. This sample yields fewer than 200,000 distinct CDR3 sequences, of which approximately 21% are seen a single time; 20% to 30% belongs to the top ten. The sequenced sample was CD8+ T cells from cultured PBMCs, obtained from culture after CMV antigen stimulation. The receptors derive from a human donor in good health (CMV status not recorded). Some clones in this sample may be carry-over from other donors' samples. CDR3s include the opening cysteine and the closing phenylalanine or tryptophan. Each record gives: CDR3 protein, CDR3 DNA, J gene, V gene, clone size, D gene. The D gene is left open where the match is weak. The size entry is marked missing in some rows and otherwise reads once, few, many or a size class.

CASSLMTQLGVEQYF,TGTGCCAGCAGCTTGATGACCCAACTAGGTGTCGAGCAGTACTTC,TRBJ2-7,TRBV7-2,few,-
CASPRGPHEQYF,TGTGCCAGCCCTAGGGGCCCCCACGAGCAGTACTTC,TRBJ2-7,TRBV6-8,-,-
CSAGGQGVSEQFF,TGCAGTGCTGGGGGACAGGGTGTTAGTGAGCAGTTCTTC,TRBJ2-1,TRBV20-1,-,TRBD1
CASSVVASTEAFF,TGTGCCAGCAGCGTAGTAGCGAGCACTGAAGCTTTCTTT,TRBJ1-1,TRBV9,few,-
CASSLWTGLPLETQYF,TGTGCCAGCAGTTTATGGACAGGGCTCCCATTGGAGACCCAGTACTTC,TRBJ2-5,TRBV27,few,TRBD1
CASSQDEWGTHQPQHF,TGCGCCAGCAGCCAAGACGAATGGGGGACCCATCAGCCCCAGCATTTT,TRBJ1-5,TRBV4-1,-,-
CASSDVGASTGELFF,TGCGCCAGCAGTGACGTGGGGGCGTCCACCGGGGAGCTGTTTTTT,TRBJ2-2,TRBV10-2,few,-
CASSLNNRGTANYGYTF,TGTGCCAGCAGCTTAAATAACAGGGGCACGGCTAACTATGGCTACACCTTC,TRBJ1-2,TRBV7-8,-,TRBD1
CASSRYRGSYNEQFF,TGTGCCAGCAGCCGTTACCGAGGCTCCTACAATGAGCAGTTCTTC,TRBJ2-1,TRBV6-8,-,-
CASSLVDRSYEQYF,TGTGCCAGCAGCTTAGTGGACAGGAGTTACGAGCAGTACTTC,TRBJ2-7,TRBV7-2,few,TRBD1
CASSPTGTGRGEQYF,TGTGCCAGCAGCCCAACCGGGACAGGGAGGGGCGAGCAGTACTTC,TRBJ2-7,TRBV7-9,-,TRBD1
CASSLVTDNTEAFF,TGTGCCAGCAGCTTAGTTACAGATAACACTGAAGCTTTCTTT,TRBJ1-1,TRBV7-6,-,-
CASSQLLQGVYEQYF,TGTGCCAGCAGCCAACTATTACAGGGGGTCTACGAGCAGTACTTC,TRBJ2-7,TRBV3-1,-,TRBD1
CASSLTSGLAGETQYF,TGTGCCAGCAGTTTAACCTCTGGGCTAGCGGGGGAGACCCAGTACTTC,TRBJ2-5,TRBV12-3/TRBV12-4,-,TRBD2
CATSEPGRGQWNSNTEAFF,TGTGCCACCAGTGAGCCGGGCAGGGGACAGTGGAATTCGAACACTGAAGCTTTCTTT,TRBJ1-1,TRBV24-1,few,TRBD1
CASSLWGAAQETQYF,TGTGCCAGCAGCTTATGGGGGGCCGCCCAAGAGACCCAGTACTTC,TRBJ2-5,TRBV11-2,-,-
CASSLRSYGYTF,TGTGCCAGCAGCCTCAGGTCCTATGGCTACACCTTC,TRBJ1-2,TRBV7-9,-,-
CASSLATDSYEQYF,TGTGCCAGCAGCTTAGCGACAGACTCCTACGAGCAGTACTTC,TRBJ2-7,TRBV7-6,-,-
CASSYYTGELFF,TGTGCCAGCAGCTATTATACCGGGGAGCTGTTTTTT,TRBJ2-2,TRBV7-8,few,-
CASSYPLIPLPARTDTQYF,TGTGCCAGCAGCTACCCCCTCATTCCGCTGCCGGCCCGCACAGATACGCAGTATTTT,TRBJ2-3,TRBV7-9,-,-
CASSLSYSRNTEAFF,TGTGCCAGCAGCTTATCATACAGTCGGAACACTGAAGCTTTCTTT,TRBJ1-1,TRBV7-2,-,-
CASRASGGRHSYEQYF,TGTGCCAGCAGGGCTAGCGGGGGCCGCCACTCCTACGAGCAGTACTTC,TRBJ2-7,TRBV6-2/TRBV6-3,-,TRBD2
CASSQAQRLVEQYF,TGTGCCAGCAGTCAAGCTCAACGCCTGGTCGAGCAGTACTTC,TRBJ2-7,TRBV6-5,-,-
CASSPNRGSYNEQFF,TGTGCCAGCAGCCCGAACCGGGGGAGTTACAATGAGCAGTTCTTC,TRBJ2-1,TRBV7-3,-,-
CASSQFSGGSTDTQYF,TGCGCCAGCAGCCAATTTAGCGGGGGTAGCACAGATACGCAGTATTTT,TRBJ2-3,TRBV4-1,few,TRBD2
CASSALGGPTDTQYF,TGTGCCAGCAGCGCCTTAGGGGGACCCACAGATACGCAGTATTTT,TRBJ2-3,TRBV7-8,few,-
CASSITQGYPGNTIYF,TGTGCCAGCAGCATTACCCAGGGTTATCCTGGAAACACCATATATTTT,TRBJ1-3,TRBV7-9,-,-
CASSLTGGLGFGEKLFF,TGTGCCAGCAGCCTCACAGGGGGCCTAGGTTTTGGTGAAAAACTGTTTTTT,TRBJ1-4,TRBV13,few,TRBD1
CASSPVGGAFNEQFF,TGTGCCAGCAGCCCCGTTGGGGGGGCATTTAATGAGCAGTTCTTC,TRBJ2-1,TRBV13,few,-
CASSIIWGQGRNTEAFF,TGTGCCAGCAGCATTATATGGGGGCAGGGAAGGAACACTGAAGCTTTCTTT,TRBJ1-1,TRBV11-2,-,-
CASSYLAGGPGNEQFF,TGTGCCAGCAGTTACTTAGCGGGGGGGCCGGGCAATGAGCAGTTCTTC,TRBJ2-1,TRBV6-2/TRBV6-3,few,TRBD2
CASSSGGTETQYF,TGTGCCAGCAGCTCGGGAGGGACAGAGACCCAGTACTTC,TRBJ2-5,TRBV7-6,-,TRBD2
CASSHPPGSGNTIYF,TGTGCCAGCAGCCACCCGCCAGGCTCTGGAAACACCATATATTTT,TRBJ1-3,TRBV7-2,-,-
CASRGSTDTQYF,TGTGCCAGCAGAGGGAGCACAGATACGCAGTATTTT,TRBJ2-3,TRBV12-3/TRBV12-4,-,-
CASSYDRAGSPLHF,TGTGCCAGCAGTTATGACAGGGCAGGTTCACCCCTCCACTTT,TRBJ1-6,TRBV7-2,-,TRBD1
CASSLPDGWQSNQETQYF,TGTGCCAGCAGCCTCCCCGATGGTTGGCAGAGTAACCAAGAGACCCAGTACTTC,TRBJ2-5,TRBV6-6,few,-
CASSTLTDTQYF,TGTGCCAGCAGTACGCTTACAGATACGCAGTATTTT,TRBJ2-3,TRBV7-2,-,-
CASSPQRGTERGYTF,TGTGCCAGCAGCCCTCAGAGAGGGACAGAACGGGGCTACACCTTC,TRBJ1-2,TRBV12-3/TRBV12-4,-,TRBD1
CASIAQGAAYGYTF,TGTGCCAGCATCGCACAGGGGGCCGCCTATGGCTACACCTTC,TRBJ1-2,TRBV9,few,TRBD1
CASSLKGGSGRAPLHF,TGTGCCAGCAGCTTAAAGGGGGGGTCAGGGAGGGCACCCCTCCACTTT,TRBJ1-6,TRBV7-2,-,-
CASSVGGARGEQYF,TGTGCCAGCAGCGTAGGGGGGGCCAGGGGCGAGCAGTACTTC,TRBJ2-7,TRBV9,-,-
CASSSGQPNTEAFF,TGTGCCAGCAGCTCGGGACAGCCGAACACTGAAGCTTTCTTT,TRBJ1-1,TRBV7-9,many,TRBD1
CASSEIDRVNTEAFF,TGTGCCAGCAGTGAGATTGACAGGGTGAACACTGAAGCTTTCTTT,TRBJ1-1,TRBV6-1,few,TRBD1
CASSQEQGLNQPQHF,TGCGCCAGCAGCCAGGAACAGGGGCTCAATCAGCCCCAGCATTTT,TRBJ1-5,TRBV4-1,few,TRBD1
CASSLPGLSSYNEQFF,TGTGCCAGCAGTCTTCCGGGACTAAGCTCCTACAATGAGCAGTTCTTC,TRBJ2-1,TRBV12-3/TRBV12-4,-,TRBD2
CSVDSSYEQYF,TGCAGCGTTGATAGCTCCTACGAGCAGTACTTC,TRBJ2-7,TRBV29-1,few,-
CASSPGIWDYGYTF,TGTGCCAGCAGCCCGGGGATTTGGGACTATGGCTACACCTTC,TRBJ1-2,TRBV7-8,few,-